The 16 T cell receptor beta chains in this list originate from one sample, sequenced in a study of CD4 T cells in relation to SARS-CoV-2 and coronaviruses. This table comes from immunoSEQ multiplex PCR, and its TCRdb copy is limited to in-frame clones, with some not included. The table includes about 59,000 clones, around 86% detected once. Before the COVID-19 pandemic, during about 2010-2019, CD4+ T cells were taken from unexposed donors. Sample: memory CD4+ T cells from PBMCs. These receptor sequences come from a human donor in good health.

This clone was recorded a few times. The CDR3 DNA reads as TGTGCCAGCAGCTTAGGGCGGGAAGGTACCGGGGAGCTGTTTTTT. Translation: CASSLGREGTGELFF. This chain uses TRBV7-7 with TRBJ2-2; D perhaps matches TRBD2 (6 bases). CDR3 size: 15 residues. Trimming took off 1 base at V and 5 bases at J, with 11 bases between the two ends. Germline V gives CDR1 SSHAT, CDR2 FNYEAQ (reference sequence).

This chain links TRBV7-3 with TRBJ1-5; D is ambiguous. The germline V gene encodes CDR1 SGHTA and CDR2 FQGTGA. The CDR3 loop spans 13 amino acids. The V end lost 5 bases, the J end lost 11 bases, and 16 bases lay between the germline ends. In nucleotides, the CDR3 is TGTGCCAGCAGCCCCAATGAGGGCTTGTCCCAGCATTTT. The encoded protein is CASSPNEGLSQHF.

The rearrangement links TRBV4-2 to TRBJ2-1, with TRBD2 as a possible D gene (5 bases). This CDR3 contains 17 residues. Trimming took 4 bases from V and 9 from J, leaving 25 bases between them. The germline V gene encodes CDR1 LGHNA and CDR2 YNFKEQ. CDR3 bases: TGTGCCAGCAGCCCCCCTCCTCCTGACGGGGTACCCACTGAGCAGTTCTTC. It translates to CASSPPPPDGVPTEQFF.

CDR3 DNA: TGTGCCTGGAGTGCACGGTTGGCCACCGGGGAGCTGTTTTTT. It specifies CAWSARLATGELFF. This chain links TRBV30 with TRBJ2-2; no definite D call. Germline assignment: CDR1 GTSNPN and CDR2 SVGIG (reference sequence). Between the trimmed V and J ends, which lost 1 base and 4 bases, there was a span of 10 bases. The CDR3 sequence is 14 residues long.

A note on this clone: This sample also contains other DNA sequences that code for the same CDR3. V and J are TRBV6-5 and TRBJ1-1; D is possibly TRBD1 (5 bases). This CDR3 spans 15 amino acids. The germline V gene has CDR1 MNHEY and CDR2 SVGAGI. The V and J ends lost 6 bases and 8 bases respectively, with 22 bases between them. CDR3 amino acids: CASRSRREHHLEAFF. CDR3 nucleotide sequence: TGTGCCAGCAGGTCCCGCAGGGAGCACCACCTAGAAGCTTTCTTT.

This clone was detected only a few times. The rearrangement joins TRBV7-2 to TRBJ2-3; D could derive from TRBD1 or TRBD2 (5 bases each). There are 13 residues in the CDR3. The V and J ends lost 5 bases and 2 bases respectively, with 8 bases between them. The V gene's germline CDR1 is SGHTA and CDR2 FQGNSA. CDR3 region: CASSRDHTDTQYF. The DNA of the CDR3 is TGTGCCAGCAGCCGGGACCACACAGATACGCAGTATTTT. The entire variable domain, with the rest obtained from reference TRBV7-2 and TRBJ2-3, is as follows: GAGVSQSPSNKVTEKGKDVELRCDPISGHTALYWYRQSLGQGLEFLIYFQGNSAPDKSGLPSDRFSAERTGGSVSTLTIQRTQQEDSAVYLCASSRDHTDTQYFGPGTRLTVL.

The J gene is TRBJ2-6, the V gene TRBV4-2; D unresolved. Per germline, CDR1 LGHNA and CDR2 YNFKEQ. V shed 1 base and J shed 0 bases, with 7 bases lying between them. The CDR3 has 16 residues. The CDR3 is CASSQVKISGANVLTF. The CDR3 DNA is TGTGCCAGCAGCCAAGTGAAGATCTCTGGGGCCAACGTCCTGACTTTC.

The J gene is TRBJ2-6, the V gene TRBV10-3; 10 bases are shared with TRBD1. The V segment lost 4 bases and the J segment 5 bases; nucleotides outside the gene matches: 5. The CDR3 runs 16 residues. Germline CDR1 and CDR2: ENHRY and SYGVKD. The CDR3 DNA is TGTGCCATCAGTGCGGGACAGGGGCTGAGGGCCAACGTCCTGACTTTC. Translating it yields CAISAGQGLRANVLTF.

The V and J genes are TRBV18 and TRBJ1-1, with D hard to call. The CDR3 is 15 residues long. V was shortened by 0 bases and J by 2 bases, with 10 bases between the two germline ends. Germline V CDR1 and CDR2: KGHSH, LQKENI. CDR3 residues: CASSPPAGLNTEAFF. The CDR3 DNA follows: TGTGCCAGCTCACCACCGGCAGGTCTTAACACTGAAGCTTTCTTT.

The V and J genes are TRBV28 and TRBJ2-3; 8 nucleotides match TRBD1. In germline, CDR1 is MDHEN, CDR2 SYDVKM. Trimming took 8 bases from V and 0 from J; bases not matched to a gene: 7. The CDR3 is 15 residues long. The CDR3 sequence: CASAGTGSSTDTQYF. The CDR3 DNA is TGTGCCAGCGCCGGGACAGGATCCAGCACAGATACGCAGTATTTT. The full variable domain, completed using reference TRBV28 and TRBJ2-3, is DVKVTQSSRYLVKRTGEKVFLECVQDMDHENMFWYRQDPGLGLRLIYFSYDVKMKEKGDIPEGYSVSREKKERFSLILESASTNQTSMYLCASAGTGSSTDTQYFGPGTRLTVL.

The chain employs TRBV11-3 and TRBJ2-1, with TRBD2 matching over 7 bases. Germline loops: CDR1 SGHNT, CDR2 YENEEA. This CDR3 comprises 16 residues. V lost 5 bases and J lost 5; bases outside the gene matches: 12. CDR3: CASSPNRPSGHNEQFF. The DNA of the CDR3 is TGTGCCAGCAGCCCAAACCGGCCTAGCGGACACAATGAGCAGTTCTTC.

V and J are TRBV20-1 and TRBJ1-4; TRBD1 might be the D (5 bases). This CDR3 contains 13 residues. Trimming pared 3 bases from V and 4 bases from J, leaving 9 bases between. The germline V gene encodes CDR1 DFQATT and CDR2 SNEGSKA (reference sequence). CDR3 sequence: CSASEQVNEKLFF. CDR3 nucleotides: TGCAGTGCTAGTGAACAGGTTAATGAAAAACTGTTTTTT.

V and J are TRBV6-2 or TRBV6-3 and TRBJ2-1; no definite D call. Looked up from germline, CDR1 is MNHEY and CDR2 is SVGEGT. Trimming took 5 bases from V and 0 from J, leaving 14 bases between them. The CDR3 has 16 residues. The CDR3 loop is CASSATTGTSYNEQFF. CDR3 nucleotide sequence: TGTGCCAGCAGTGCTACTACTGGAACCTCCTACAATGAGCAGTTCTTC.

This chain uses TRBV7-9 with TRBJ1-2; possibly TRBD1 for D (5 bases). Germline V lookup: CDR1 SEHNR, CDR2 FQNEAQ (reference sequence). Trimming left V 8 bases short and J 3 bases short, with 22 bases between. CDR3 length equals 16 residues. In DNA form, the CDR3 reads TGTGCCAGCGGATTAGAGGGGACTACCCGGGACTATGGCTACACCTTC. Residues: CASGLEGTTRDYGYTF.

The count of this clone is one. The V gene is TRBV2, the J gene TRBJ2-1; possible D gene TRBD1, 6 bases. Looked up from germline, CDR1 is SNHLY and CDR2 is FYNNEI. The V end was cut by 4 bases, the J end by 10 bases, with 14 bases between. This CDR3 contains 13 residues. CDR3 region: CASSGDTAGEQFF. DNA for the CDR3: TGTGCCAGCAGTGGGGACACTGCAGGAGAGCAGTTCTTC.

The chain is built from TRBV7-2 and TRBJ2-7; D ambiguous. The CDR3 runs to 12 residues. Looked up from germline, CDR1 is SGHTA and CDR2 is FQGNSA. The V gene lost 4 bases and the J gene lost 2 bases, with 6 bases spanning the gap. The CDR3 DNA sequence: TGTGCCAGCAGCTCAACGACCTACGAGCAGTACTTC. It specifies CASSSTTYEQYF. Based on the CDR3 plus reference TRBV7-2 and TRBJ2-7, the full variable domain is GAGVSQSPSNKVTEKGKDVELRCDPISGHTALYWYRQSLGQGLEFLIYFQGNSAPDKSGLPSDRFSAERTGGSVSTLTIQRTQQEDSAVYLCASSSTTYEQYFGPGTRLTVT.